This is a list of T cell receptor beta chains from one sample in a study of shared clonotypes between healthy human individuals. Data came from immunoSEQ multiplex PCR; TCRdb stores just in-frame clones and leaves some out. Of hundreds of thousands of clones in the sample, 92% were seen once. Sequencing was carried out using naive CD8+ T cells sorted from blood. The receptors originated from a man aged 25 to 40 in good health. The CDR3 runs from the conserved cysteine through the conserved F or W. A D gene is named only where the DNA matches it firmly. Rows give clone size only sometimes, using once, few, many, or a class for an expanded clone.

clone_size j_call cdr3_length v_call d_call cdr3_nt cdr3_aa
. TRBJ2-1 16 TRBV13 TRBD2 TGTGCCAGCAGCTCGACCCTAGTACTAGCGGGAGCTGAGCAGTTCTTC CASSSTLVLAGAEQFF
. TRBJ1-4 17 TRBV11-2 TRBD1 TGTGCCAGCAGCTATTGGGGACAGGGGTCATATAATGAAAAACTGTTTTTT CASSYWGQGSYNEKLFF
. TRBJ1-5 13 TRBV6-6 TRBD1 TGTGCCAGCAGTGGACAGGGGGTGCAGCCCCAGCATTTT CASSGQGVQPQHF
. TRBJ2-7 15 TRBV7-9 . TGTGCCAGCAGCCCGCCGGACCCACAGTCCTACGAGCAGTACTTC CASSPPDPQSYEQYF
. TRBJ2-7 13 TRBV9 TRBD2 TGTGCCAGCAGCCCCGGGACTAGCTACGAGCAGTACTTC CASSPGTSYEQYF
. TRBJ1-5 15 TRBV30 . TGTGCCTGGAGTCTTGGGGGGGGCGCAGGCCAGCCCCAGCATTTT CAWSLGGGAGQPQHF
. TRBJ1-5 14 TRBV5-8 . TGTGCCAGCAGCTACCGGGATAGCAATCAGCCCCAGCATTTT CASSYRDSNQPQHF
. TRBJ2-3 13 TRBV2 . TGTGCCAGCAGTGATCAAGTCACAGATACGCAGTATTTT CASSDQVTDTQYF
. TRBJ2-1 13 TRBV5-1 . TGCGCCAGCATGACGGGAGATTTGTATGAGCAGTTCTTC CASMTGDLYEQFF
. TRBJ2-3 13 TRBV6-1 . TGTGCCAGCAGTGGGGGAGGTTCGGATACGCAGTATTTT CASSGGGSDTQYF
. TRBJ2-3 13 TRBV6-6 . TGTGCCAGCAGTCCGGAATCCACAGATACGCAGTATTTT CASSPESTDTQYF
. TRBJ2-7 15 TRBV28 . TGTGCCAGCTCGCGGGCTCGGGACACCGCCTACGAGCAGTACTTC CASSRARDTAYEQYF
few TRBJ2-7 12 TRBV7-9 . TGTGCCAGCAGCTTAGTGCCCTACGAGCAGTACTTC CASSLVPYEQYF
. TRBJ1-5 15 TRBV4-2 . TGTGCCAGCAGCCAAGAGCGGGGCCTCAATCAGCCCCAGCATTTT CASSQERGLNQPQHF
. TRBJ1-1 12 TRBV29-1 . TGCAGCGTTGGTGGGGTTTTGGGTGAAGCTTTCTTT CSVGGVLGEAFF
. TRBJ2-7 13 TRBV7-9 . TGTGCCAGCAGCTTAGGGCACTCCTACGAGCAGTACTTC CASSLGHSYEQYF
. TRBJ1-1 12 TRBV29-1 . TGCAGCGTTGTCGTCGGGGGGGTTGAAGCTTTCTTT CSVVVGGVEAFF
. TRBJ2-7 15 TRBV4-3 TRBD2 TGCGCCAGCAGCCAGGCGATTAGCGGGAGTTACGAGCAGTACTTC CASSQAISGSYEQYF
. TRBJ2-1 16 TRBV7-6 TRBD2 TGTGCCAGCAGCTCACTAGCGGGAGGCCTATACAATGAGCAGTTCTTC CASSSLAGGLYNEQFF
. TRBJ2-6 16 TRBV4-3 . TGCGCCAGCAGCACCGGGCCCGACTCTGGGGCCAACGTCCTGACTTTC CASSTGPDSGANVLTF
. TRBJ2-1 15 TRBV7-2 . TGTGCCATGCAGCCCCGGGGTGAGAATTACAATGAGCAGTTCTTC CAMQPRGENYNEQFF
. TRBJ2-1 13 TRBV29-1 . TGCAGCGTTGAAATGGGAGGTAGGGGTGAGCAGTTCTTC CSVEMGGRGEQFF
. TRBJ1-5 15 TRBV2 TRBD1 TGTGCCAGCAGTTTGGGACAGGGGGCTCGTCAGCCCCAGCATTTT CASSLGQGARQPQHF
. TRBJ1-1 14 TRBV28 . TGTGCCAGCAGTTTCTTGAGAGGAGGCACTGAAGCTTTCTTT CASSFLRGGTEAFF
. TRBJ2-2 14 TRBV4-1 . TGCGCCAGCAGCCAAGGACAGAACACCGGGGAGCTGTTTTTT CASSQGQNTGELFF
. TRBJ2-1 19 TRBV4-1 TRBD2 TGCGCCAGCAGCCAAGGTGGGACTAGCGGGAGGGCCGTTTACAATGAGCAGTTCTTC CASSQGGTSGRAVYNEQFF
. TRBJ2-6 17 TRBV12-2 . TGTGCAAGTCGCGCGGGTTCCACACAAAGTCGGGCCAACGTCCTGACTTTC CASRAGSTQSRANVLTF
. TRBJ1-5 12 TRBV18 . TGTGCCAGCTCACGCTTGGGAGAGCCCCAGCATTTT CASSRLGEPQHF
once TRBJ2-1 13 TRBV7-9 TRBD1 TGTGCCAGCAGCTTCGTAACGGGACAGGGGTTGTTCTTC CASSFVTGQGLFF
once TRBJ1-5 13 TRBV6-4 . TGTGCCAGCAGACCCGGGGGCAATCAGCCCCAGCATTTT CASRPGGNQPQHF
. TRBJ1-2 14 TRBV6-5 . TGTGCCAGCAGTTCCCCAGGGAAAAACTATGGCTACACCTTC CASSSPGKNYGYTF
. TRBJ1-1 16 TRBV4-1 . TGCGCCAGCAGCCAAGACGATCAAACAGGGCGCACTGAAGCTTTCTTT CASSQDDQTGRTEAFF